The sequence of this TCR beta chain was determined in a study of T cell clonotyping in hematopoietic cell transplantation. TCRdb keeps only in-frame clones here, not all; method: immunoSEQ multiplex PCR. Of 35,000 to 45,000 clones listed, over 80% were seen once; the top ten hold just under 2%. The germline V and J ends were trimmed by 1 base and 4 bases, with 13 bases remaining between them. CDR1 and CDR2 (germline): GTSNPN, SVGIG (reference sequence). The CDR3 consists of 14 residues. This sequence joins TRBV30 and TRBJ1-1; the D is unclear. The TCR comes from a woman in her thirties or forties in good health. Some clones in this sample may be carry-over from other donors' samples. Input material: peripheral blood mononuclear cells. The CDR3 sequence is CAWSDPWEGTEAFF. For the CDR3, the DNA is TGTGCCTGGAGTGACCCCTGGGAGGGCACTGAAGCTTTCTTT.